This T cell receptor (beta chain) was profiled in a study of CD8+ T cells in alopecia areata (dated by TCRdb to the late 2010s). Notes on the research overall: Treated patients were enrolled in an open-label pilot trial of oral tofacitinib, 5 to 10 mg twice daily, for moderate-to-severe alopecia areata. Patients stayed on tofacitinib for 6 to 18 months and then had 6 months of follow-up off drug so that delayed response and recurrence could be assessed. In both human patients and the C3H/HeJ mouse model, the study applied high-throughput TCRbeta sequencing to look at T cell clonal expansion in alopecia areata. Scalp tissue and sorted CD4+ and CD8+ peripheral blood T cells from patchy and totalis/universalis alopecia areata patients and from healthy controls were covered by human TCRbeta sequencing. Patients on tofacitinib were biopsied at baseline and after 4 and 24 weeks of treatment, and several of the patients also had a later scalp biopsy. Clonality in the scalp was compared among normal scalp (n=4), patchy alopecia areata scalp (n=8), and alopecia totalis/universalis scalp (n=8). The RNA source kit depended on sample type: the PAXgene miRNA kit for fixed scalp, the miRNeasy kit for PBMCs, and the RNeasy kit for mouse skin. TCRbeta CDR3 regions were amplified by immunoSEQ multiplex PCR using 35 Vbeta forward and 13 Jbeta reverse primers. What the research found in general, with its limitations: Unlike mouse skin, where gammadelta T cells dominate, normal human skin contains resident alphabeta T cells that get sequenced too, which complicates analysis of the scalp TCR repertoire. TCR sequences shared between patients were less clear than in mice, possibly partly because of HLA diversity in the patient population. Compared with normal scalp, lesional scalp had higher clonality and more expanded CD8+ clones, particularly in alopecia totalis/universalis, a pattern that suggests antigenic drive.

As encoded in the germline V gene, CDR1 is MNHNS while CDR2 is SASEGT. Trimming takes 5 bases from V and 7 bases from J, and the germline ends sit 15 bases apart. The CDR3 has 13 amino acids, counting the end cysteine and phenylalanine. The entry retains the CDR3 DNA only, 39 bases that are in frame from base 1. The library relied on the immunoSEQ multiplex PCR assay. RNA was extracted from all samples and reverse transcribed into cDNA as template for TCR sequencing. SuperScript III was used to make first-strand cDNA, primed with a 2:1 mix of oligo-dT and random hexamers. A synthetic immune receptor repertoire was used to measure amplification bias, and any remaining bias was corrected computationally. As for the original processing: Raw reads were preprocessed for error removal, and CDR3 was defined according to IMGT conventions as running from the conserved cysteine to phenylalanine. Clonality was computed as 1 minus the Shannon entropy, with the entropy normalized by log2 of the number of productive unique TCRs. CD4 or CD8 identity of scalp clones was inferred by cross-referencing scalp TCRbeta sequences with sorted blood CD4 and CD8 repertoires. TCRdb limited this immuneACCESS table to in-frame rearrangements with V and J called. A share of clones is missing; checked studies link under half to unresolved V genes, and the rest is unexplained. V, J and clone size are taken as reported in that table, and D and trimming were inferred from the DNA itself. The sample data list just under 7,500 clones, and 55% to 70% of these were observed just once. The top ten clones comprise about a sixth of the sample.

Explained via the paper, the time point label denotes: baseline before oral tofacitinib. Lesional scalp punch biopsies and peripheral blood were obtained from alopecia areata patients. Human scalp biopsies went straight into PAXgene tissue containers for immediate fixation. Turning to this clone: Its antigen remains unidentified. Within one base of it there is no much larger clone, and no base qualities were kept.

Sequenced material: skin, taken at week 0. The chain is encoded by TRBV6-1 joined to TRBJ2-7; the D gene remains uncertain. The TCR sequence derives from a human donor with alopecia areata. The CDR3 protein is CASSRVAGVEQYF. The nucleotide sequence is TGTGCCAGCAGTCGAGTCGCTGGCGTGGAGCAGTACTTC.